These T cell receptor beta chains were read from a single sample in a study of blood T cell dynamics during melanoma immunotherapy. Here immunoSEQ multiplex PCR was the method, and the copy in TCRdb shows in-frame clones only, minus some. The sample carries 15,000 to 20,000 clones, 80% to 95% recorded once. The source material was blood, sampled from a patient treated with checkpoint blockade. All receptors come from a human donor with melanoma. The CDR3 runs from the conserved cysteine through the conserved F or W. A D gene is named only where the DNA matches it firmly. Expanded clones get a size class; other rows say once, few or many, or leave the size out.

J gene | D gene | V gene | clone size | CDR3 DNA | CDR3 protein
TRBJ2-2 | NA | TRBV30 | NA | TGTGCCTGGAGTGTACATCGGGTCACCGGGGAGCTGTTTTTT | CAWSVHRVTGELFF
TRBJ2-2 | NA | TRBV9 | NA | TGTGCCAGCAGCGTAGGGGTCCTACTCACCGGGGAGCTGTTTTTT | CASSVGVLLTGELFF
TRBJ2-1 | TRBD2 | TRBV6-1 | NA | TGTGCCAGCAGTGGGGGACTAGCGGGGGTCGGCTCCTACAATGAGCAGTTCTTC | CASSGGLAGVGSYNEQFF
TRBJ1-2 | TRBD1 | TRBV29-1 | few | TGCAGCGTCTCTGGACAGGGTGGTGGCTACACCTTC | CSVSGQGGGYTF
TRBJ1-2 | TRBD1 | TRBV14 | NA | TGTGCCAGCAGCCGAATACATAGCCGGGACAGTAACTATGGCTACACCTTC | CASSRIHSRDSNYGYTF
TRBJ2-5 | NA | TRBV10-3 | NA | TGTGCCATCAGTGAGCTATCTGAGACCCAGTACTTC | CAISELSETQYF
TRBJ2-1 | NA | TRBV5-4 | NA | TGTGCCAGCCGAAAAACGGCGGACACAAGGTATGAGCAGTTCTTC | CASRKTADTRYEQFF
TRBJ2-7 | NA | TRBV6-4 | NA | TGTGCCAGCAGAGAGGGAGTAGGACCCTACGAGCAGTACTTC | CASREGVGPYEQYF
TRBJ1-2 | TRBD1 | TRBV5-1 | NA | TGCGCCAGCAGCGAAGGGGGCGCGGGATATGGCTACACCTTC | CASSEGGAGYGYTF
TRBJ2-3 | TRBD1 | TRBV18 | NA | TGTGCCAGCTACCCGACAGGGAGCACTAGCACAGATACGCAGTATTTT | CASYPTGSTSTDTQYF
TRBJ2-1 | TRBD2 | TRBV4-1 | once | TGCGCCAGCAGCCAACGTGGAAGCGGGGTTAATTCCTACAATGAGCAGTTCTTC | CASSQRGSGVNSYNEQFF
TRBJ2-7 | TRBD1 | TRBV27 | once | TGTGCCAGCAGTTGGGACAGGGGTTACGAGCAGTACTTC | CASSWDRGYEQYF
TRBJ2-1 | TRBD1 | TRBV4-3 | NA | TGCGCCAGCAGCCAAGTCCCCCCCGGACAGGGGAGGGTTGAGCAGTTCTTC | CASSQVPPGQGRVEQFF
TRBJ1-2 | TRBD1 | TRBV5-4 | NA | TGTGCCAGCAGCTTGGAGGCAGGGGGTGGCTACACCTTC | CASSLEAGGGYTF
TRBJ2-4 | TRBD1 | TRBV9 | NA | TGTGCCAGCAGCGTCCAACAGGGGGGAAGGAACATTCAGTACTTC | CASSVQQGGRNIQYF
TRBJ2-7 | TRBD2 | TRBV7-2 | NA | TGTGCCAGCAGCCAATCTCTGCTTAGCGGGAGGGTAAACGAGCAGTACTTC | CASSQSLLSGRVNEQYF
TRBJ2-7 | TRBD2 | TRBV2 | few | TGTGCCAGCAAGGTAGCGGGGAATTCCTACGAGCAGTACTTC | CASKVAGNSYEQYF
TRBJ1-2 | TRBD1 | TRBV11-2 | NA | TGTGCCAGCAGCTTAGAAGAGGACAGGGCTGGCTACACCTTC | CASSLEEDRAGYTF
TRBJ1-6 | NA | TRBV7-9 | NA | TGTGCCAGCAGCTTAGCTTCACCCCTCCACTTT | CASSLASPLHF
TRBJ1-4 | NA | TRBV7-8 | NA | TGTGCCAGCAGCTTATCTCAGGGTGCAACTAATGAAAAACTGTTTTTT | CASSLSQGATNEKLFF
TRBJ2-7 | NA | TRBV6-5 | NA | TGTGCCAGCAGGCGGCGGGACTCCTACGAGCAGTACTTC | CASRRRDSYEQYF
TRBJ2-7 | NA | TRBV6-5 | once | TGTGCCAGCAGTTACAGGAACGGAGGGTACGAGCAGTACTTC | CASSYRNGGYEQYF
TRBJ2-2 | TRBD1 | TRBV19 | NA | TGTGCCAGTGCATCTAGGCCAGGGGGCACCGGGGAGCTGTTTTTT | CASASRPGGTGELFF
TRBJ1-3 | TRBD1 | TRBV19 | NA | TGTGCCAGTAGTTGGGGACAGGGTGACTTCTCTGGAAACACCATATATTTT | CASSWGQGDFSGNTIYF
TRBJ1-5 | NA | TRBV27 | NA | TGTGCCAGCAGTTTATCGCCCATGGATAGCAATCAGCCCCAGCATTTT | CASSLSPMDSNQPQHF
TRBJ2-7 | NA | TRBV15 | NA | TGTGCCACCAGCAGGACACCTCTAATCTCCTACGAGCAGTACTTC | CATSRTPLISYEQYF
TRBJ1-2 | NA | TRBV5-1 | NA | TGCGCCAGCAGCTTGGCCGAGAGGGAGAAAGACGGCTACACCTTC | CASSLAEREKDGYTF
TRBJ2-6 | NA | TRBV15 | NA | TGTGCCACCAGCACCGTCTCTGGGGCCAACGTCCTGACTTTC | CATSTVSGANVLTF
TRBJ1-1 | TRBD1 | TRBV7-9 | NA | TGTGCCAGCAGCTGGGGGACAGAGAACACTGAAGCTTTCTTT | CASSWGTENTEAFF